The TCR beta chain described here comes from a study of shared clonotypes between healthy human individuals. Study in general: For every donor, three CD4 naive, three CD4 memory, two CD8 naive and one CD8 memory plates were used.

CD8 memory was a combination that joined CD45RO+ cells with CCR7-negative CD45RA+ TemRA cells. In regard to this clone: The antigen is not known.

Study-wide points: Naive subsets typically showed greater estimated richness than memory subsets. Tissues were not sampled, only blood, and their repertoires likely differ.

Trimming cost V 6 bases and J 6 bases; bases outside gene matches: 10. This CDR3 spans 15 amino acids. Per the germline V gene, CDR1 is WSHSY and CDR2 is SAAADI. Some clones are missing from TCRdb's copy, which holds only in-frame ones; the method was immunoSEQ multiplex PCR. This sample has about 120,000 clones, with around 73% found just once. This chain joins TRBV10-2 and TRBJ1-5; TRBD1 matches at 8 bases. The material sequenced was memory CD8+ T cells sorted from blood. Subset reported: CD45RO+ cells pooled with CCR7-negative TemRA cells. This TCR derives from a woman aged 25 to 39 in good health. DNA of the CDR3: TGCGCCAGCAGCAATGGACAGGGCGAGGTTCAGCCCCAGCATTTT. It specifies CASSNGQGEVQPQHF.